The TCR beta chain described here comes from a study of neurological immune-mediated disorders. Sequencing runs each yielded over 170 million TCR-beta sequences from 15-18 subjects. TCRdb independently ran MiXCR on the 5' RACE reads; one entry per CDR3 protein. The sample includes 50,000 to 60,000 distinct CDR3 sequences, approximately 17% seen only once; the top ten take roughly 4%. In germline, CDR1 is KGHSH, CDR2 LQKENI. The V gene lost 2 bases and the J gene lost 3 bases, with 14 bases spanning the gap. This CDR3 is 15 amino acids long. Source material: PBMCs. This TCR derives from a man aged 55 to 70 in good health. This rearrangement joins TRBV18 to TRBJ2-7; D is undetermined. CDR3 residues: CASSPMGATYYEQYF. CDR3 DNA: TGTGCCAGCTCACCAATGGGCGCGACCTACTACGAGCAGTACTTC.